One and the same sample provided the 12 T cell receptor beta chains below, sequenced in a study of CD8+ T cells in alopecia areata. Extracted from the samples, RNA was reverse transcribed into cDNA to serve as the sequencing template. The data were produced by immunoSEQ multiplex PCR, yet TCRdb's version contains in-frame clones alone and is incomplete. The sample has some 150,000 clones; roughly 53% are singletons. Sequencing was performed on CD4+ T cells sorted from blood, taken at week 0. The origin of the receptors is a human donor with alopecia areata.

The genes are TRBV5-8 and TRBJ1-2; no definite D call. Germline V gene data show CDR1 as SGHTS and CDR2 as YDEGEE. V was clipped by 7 bases and J by 2 bases, with 6 bases between them. This CDR3 contains 11 residues. Here the CDR3 reads CASGGNYGYTF. The CDR3 region has the DNA TGTGCCAGCGGCGGGAACTATGGCTACACCTTC.

The rearrangement uses TRBV18 and TRBJ2-2; no clear D. The CDR3 is 15 amino acids. The V gene's germline CDR1 is KGHSH and CDR2 LQKENI. V gave up 5 bases and J gave up 3 bases, with 13 bases separating them. The CDR3 nucleotides are TGTGCCAGCTCAACTCTAGGCTTCGACACCGGGGAGCTGTTTTTT. Its translation: CASSTLGFDTGELFF.

The V gene is TRBV30, the J gene TRBJ2-5; TRBD2 matches 8 bases. The CDR3 consists of 15 residues. Trimming took 2 bases from V and 1 from J; bases not matched to a gene: 6. In germline, CDR1 is GTSNPN, CDR2 SVGIG (reference sequence). This chain's CDR3 is CAWSRLAGIQETQYF. CDR3 nucleotide sequence: TGTGCCTGGAGTAGGTTAGCGGGGATCCAAGAGACCCAGTACTTC.

In its sample, this clone was seen a few times. This chain uses TRBV18 with TRBJ2-1; the D gene is possibly TRBD1 (5 bases). The CDR3 loop spans 16 amino acids. CDR1 is KGHSH, CDR2 LQKENI, per germline. V lost 3 bases to trimming and J lost 5 bases, with 17 bases between them. The CDR3 DNA is TGTGCCAGCTCACCTCCCCCCCTTGACAGAGACAATGAGCAGTTCTTC. Its translation: CASSPPPLDRDNEQFF.

As for this clone: Other DNA sequences in the sample encode the same CDR3. V usage is TRBV7-9 and J usage is TRBJ2-3; possible D gene TRBD2, 7 bases. The CDR3 length is 13 residues. Trimming removed 5 bases from V and 5 bases from J, with 11 bases in between. Germline V lookup: CDR1 SEHNR, CDR2 FQNEAQ (reference sequence). The CDR3 protein is CASSLGGEDTQYF. CDR3 DNA: TGTGCCAGCAGCCTAGGGGGGGAAGATACGCAGTATTTT.

The chain carries TRBV2 and TRBJ1-5; a weak D match, TRBD1 (5 bases). V was cut by 1 base and J by 2 bases, with 6 bases left in between. The CDR3 sequence is 14 residues long. Germline-derived CDR1 and CDR2 are SNHLY and FYNNEI. The CDR3 here is CASSEGGGNQPQHF. In DNA form, the CDR3 reads TGTGCCAGCAGTGAAGGGGGGGGCAATCAGCCCCAGCATTTT.

In this sample, this clone turned up a few times. The V call is TRBV19, the J call TRBJ2-5, with 11 bases that match TRBD1. This CDR3 spans 15 amino acids. V gave up 5 bases and J gave up 1 base; unmatched junction bases: 3. Germline V gene sequence: CDR1 LNHDA, CDR2 SQIVND (reference sequence). The CDR3 region has the DNA TGTGCCAGTAGTCCGGGACAGGGGGTCCAAGAGACCCAGTACTTC. Its translation: CASSPGQGVQETQYF.

This rearrangement joins TRBV4-3 to TRBJ2-7, with TRBD1 matching over 8 bases. Unmatched junction bases numbered 5, after V lost 2 bases and J lost 2 bases. The CDR3 sequence is 15 residues long. Germline V gene lookup returns CDR1 LGHNA and CDR2 YSLEER. The CDR3, as DNA: TGCGCCAGCAGCCAAAATCCAGGGGGCCCCTACGAGCAGTACTTC. It is translated as CASSQNPGGPYEQYF.

This chain joins TRBV9 and TRBJ1-1; TRBD1 is a possible D gene (5 bases). This CDR3 region has 14 residues. Per the germline V gene, CDR1 is SGDLS and CDR2 is YYNGEE. The V gene lost 3 bases and the J gene lost 5 bases, with 14 bases spanning the gap. For the CDR3, the DNA is TGTGCCAGCAGCGCGGCTATTGGGGGAACTGAAGCTTTCTTT. Its protein is CASSAAIGGTEAFF.

In this sample, this clone turned up a few times. The chain couples TRBV29-1 to TRBJ1-2, with 10 bases aligning to TRBD1. The CDR3 runs 13 residues. Germline loops: CDR1 SQVTM, CDR2 ANQGSEA. Trimming cost V 3 bases and J 8 bases; bases outside gene matches: 6. The DNA for the CDR3 is TGCAGCGTTGACCCCGGGGACAGGGGAGGCTACACCTTC. It yields the protein CSVDPGDRGGYTF.

The V gene is TRBV5-1, the J gene TRBJ2-5, with no clear D. CDR3 length: 14 amino acids. The V gene lost 4 bases and the J gene lost 5 bases, with 15 bases spanning the gap. The germline CDR1 and CDR2 sequences are SGHRS and YFSETQ. Here the CDR3 reads CASSTDRSEETQYF. CDR3 nucleotide sequence: TGCGCCAGCAGCACGGACCGGAGTGAGGAGACCCAGTACTTC.

This chain connects TRBV27 to TRBJ1-1, with D possibly matching TRBD1 (6 bases). Germline V gives CDR1 MNHEY, CDR2 SMNVEV (reference sequence). The V and J ends lost 5 bases and 1 base respectively, with 8 bases between them. This CDR3 contains 13 residues. The CDR3 DNA reads TGTGCCAGCAGTCCCAGGGGGAACACTGAAGCTTTCTTT. This sequence encodes CASSPRGNTEAFF.